Following are 18 T cell receptor beta chains from one sample sequenced in a study of T cells in Graves' hyperthyroidism and ophthalmopathy. From RNA transcripts, TCR beta CDR3 regions were amplified. Primed by the HTBI set, a first-round RT-PCR was run on the TCR CDR3. TCRdb analysed the multiplex PCR reads with MiXCR anew, one entry per CDR3 protein. This sample has hundreds of thousands of distinct CDR3 sequences; around 15% occur once, and the top ten carry approximately 3.8%. The sample consisted of blood. These receptors originate from a woman aged 25 to 39 with Graves' hyperthyroidism.

This chain uses TRBV10-3 with TRBJ2-2; D ambiguous. The CDR3 sequence is 13 residues long. V was pared by 11 bases and J by 5 bases, with 15 bases between. CDR1 and CDR2 (germline): ENHRY, SYGVKD. This chain's CDR3 is CASEDEQTGELFF. The DNA for the CDR3 is TGTGCCTCCGAAGATGAACAGACCGGGGAGCTGTTTTTT.

The chain has TRBV2 and TRBJ1-5; D not resolved. Between the trimmed V and J ends, which lost 7 bases and 1 base, there was a span of 17 bases. Germline V gene sequence: CDR1 SNHLY, CDR2 FYNNEI. The CDR3 is 16 amino acids. CDR3 nucleotides: TGTGCCAGCAAGGTAGAGGGAACAGCCAGCAATCAGCCCCAGCATTTT. Translating gives CASKVEGTASNQPQHF.

This sequence joins TRBV6-1 and TRBJ1-2; 8 bases fit TRBD1. This CDR3 has 15 amino acids. From germline, CDR1 is MNHNS and CDR2 SASEGT. V shed 6 bases, J shed 3 bases, and the junction held 9 bases outside the gene matches. The CDR3: CASRLWTGTDYGYTF. CDR3 nucleotide sequence: TGTGCCAGCAGGCTCTGGACAGGGACCGACTATGGCTACACCTTC.

The chain is built from TRBV9 and TRBJ2-2, with TRBD2 identical over 8 bases. The germline V gene has CDR1 SGDLS and CDR2 YYNGEE. V shed 1 base and J 4 bases; nucleotides not matched to a gene: 6. The CDR3 consists of 16 residues. The CDR3 DNA reads TGTGCCAGCAGCGTATTCAGCGGGGGACCCACCGGGGAGCTGTTTTTT. Translated: CASSVFSGGPTGELFF.

J is TRBJ2-5 and V is TRBV10-3; 7 bases match TRBD1. The V gene end was trimmed by 6 bases and the J gene end by 1 base; junction bases not matched to a gene: 2. This CDR3 comprises 13 residues. Germline V CDR1 and CDR2: ENHRY, SYGVKD. The CDR3 reads CAISTGVQETQYF. The CDR3 bases are TGTGCCATCAGCACAGGGGTCCAAGAGACCCAGTACTTC.

The chain employs TRBV19 and TRBJ2-7, with D hard to call. The CDR3 has 14 amino acids. Between the trimmed V and J ends, which lost 3 bases and 3 bases, there was a span of 12 bases. Germline assignment: CDR1 LNHDA and CDR2 SQIVND (reference sequence). The CDR3 spells CASSIGSTNYEQYF. In DNA, the CDR3 is TGTGCCAGTAGTATCGGGTCCACAAACTACGAGCAGTACTTC.

Worth noting for this clonotype: This clone may be a read error of a much larger clone one base away. The chain carries TRBV28 and TRBJ1-5; D possibly corresponds to TRBD1 (6 bases). V was clipped by 7 bases and J by 11 bases, with 15 bases between them. The CDR3 extends over 12 amino acids. Germline V gene lookup returns CDR1 MDHEN and CDR2 SYDVKM. CDR3 in amino acids: CASKAGVRAQHF. The CDR3 bases are TGTGCCAGCAAGGCAGGGGTGAGGGCCCAGCATTTT.

This chain joins TRBV15 and TRBJ1-1; D call uncertain. The CDR3 totals 15 residues. V was clipped by 2 bases and J by 5 bases, with 15 bases between them. CDR1 is LNHNV, CDR2 YYDKDF, per germline (reference sequence). In nucleotides, the CDR3 is TGTGCCACCAGCAGACCTGACAATAAGGGAACTGAAGCTTTCTTT. Its translation is CATSRPDNKGTEAFF.

This clonotype was observed many times. This chain connects TRBV6-6 to TRBJ2-7; D is uncertain. The CDR3 has 14 amino acids. Germline V gene sequence: CDR1 MNHNY, CDR2 SVGAGI (reference sequence). Deletions cut 0 bases from V and 3 bases from J, with 9 bases between. The CDR3, as DNA: TGTGCCAGCAGTTACTCGGCCGGAGACTACGAGCAGTACTTC. This codes for CASSYSAGDYEQYF.

This clonotype was seen a few times. V usage is TRBV11-3 and J usage is TRBJ2-5; D assignment may be TRBD1 or TRBD2 (6 bases each). CDR3 size: 14 residues. With 2 bases removed from V and 6 bases from J, the gap between germline ends came to 13 bases. Germline V gene data show CDR1 as SGHNT and CDR2 as YENEEA. This CDR3 is CASSLRDWGQTQYF. Written as DNA, the CDR3 is TGTGCCAGCAGCTTACGGGACTGGGGGCAGACCCAGTACTTC.

The table lists this clonotype with many counts. The chain's CDR3 is CASSLWAGELFF. DNA of the CDR3: TGTGCCAGCAGTTTGTGGGCCGGGGAGCTGTTTTTT. The genes are TRBV12-3 or TRBV12-4 and TRBJ2-2; D is uncertain. The CDR3 length is 12 residues. V gave up 3 bases and J gave up 6 bases, with 5 bases separating them.

The V call is TRBV28, the J call TRBJ1-3; D gene unclear. The germline V gene encodes CDR1 MDHEN and CDR2 SYDVKM. Trimming took 1 base from V and 3 from J, leaving 10 bases between them. The CDR3 is made up of 15 amino acids. The DNA for the CDR3 is TGTGCCAGCAGTTTATCGTATTCGATTGGAAACACCATATATTTT. Its protein is CASSLSYSIGNTIYF. The full variable domain, in which reference TRBV28 and TRBJ1-3 provide the parts outside the CDR3, is DVKVTQSSRYLVKRTGEKVFLECVQDMDHENMFWYRQDPGLGLRLIYFSYDVKMKEKGDIPEGYSVSREKKERFSLILESASTNQTSMYLCASSLSYSIGNTIYFGEGSWLTVV.

The V call is TRBV7-9, the J call TRBJ2-7, with D tentatively TRBD1 (6 bases). V dropped 4 bases and J dropped 6 bases, with 13 bases sitting between them. CDR3 size: 13 residues. Germline assignment: CDR1 SEHNR and CDR2 FQNEAQ (reference sequence). CDR3: CASSSTRGPEQYF. CDR3 in DNA: TGTGCCAGCAGCTCCACCAGGGGACCCGAGCAGTACTTC.

This clonotype has only a few counts. The J gene is TRBJ1-6, the V gene TRBV13, with D maybe TRBD1 (6 bases). CDR1 PRHDT and CDR2 FYEKMQ come from the germline V gene (reference sequence). V was cut by 3 bases and J by 0 bases, with 18 bases left in between. This CDR3 has 19 residues. CDR3 loop: CASSLSPVTGSSYNSPLHF. The CDR3 DNA follows: TGTGCCAGCAGCTTGAGCCCTGTTACAGGGAGCTCCTATAATTCACCCCTCCACTTT. Full variable domain (remainder filled in from reference TRBV13 and TRBJ1-6): AAGVIQSPRHLIKEKRETATLKCYPIPRHDTVYWYQQGPGQDPQFLISFYEKMQSDKGSIPDRFSAQQFSDYHSELNMSSLELGDSALYFCASSLSPVTGSSYNSPLHFGNGTRLTVT.

The table lists this clonotype with many counts. The chain uses TRBV5-1 and TRBJ1-5; 7 nucleotides match TRBD1. J was trimmed by 9 bases and V by 6 bases; bases with no gene match: 12. Germline V gene sequence: CDR1 SGHRS, CDR2 YFSETQ. CDR3 length equals 14 residues. DNA for the CDR3: TGCGCCAGCACCTCCACAGGGGCACAATGGCCCCAGCATTTT. Its protein is CASTSTGAQWPQHF.

This clonotype was seen only a few times. The chain couples TRBV9 to TRBJ2-2; the match to TRBD2 covers 9 bases. The junction had 9 bases not matched to a gene; V was cut back by 3 bases and J by 6 bases. The CDR3 loop spans 16 amino acids. The germline CDR1 and CDR2 sequences are SGDLS and YYNGEE. The CDR3 here is CASSAQREDPPGELFF. DNA for the CDR3: TGTGCCAGCAGCGCCCAGCGGGAGGATCCCCCCGGGGAGCTGTTTTTT.

The J gene is TRBJ2-1, the V gene TRBV18, with 11 bases that match TRBD2. Germline values: CDR1 KGHSH, CDR2 LQKENI. The V segment lost 4 bases and the J segment 6 bases; nucleotides outside the gene matches: 14. The CDR3 contains 18 residues. The CDR3 nucleotides read TGTGCCAGCTCACTGATTAGCGGGAGGGCCGCGATCGTCAATGAGCAGTTCTTC. This sequence encodes CASSLISGRAAIVNEQFF.

This clonotype was detected many times. The chain links TRBV2 to TRBJ2-2; no clear D gene. The CDR3 covers 13 residues. Germline CDR1 is SNHLY and CDR2 is FYNNEI. V shed 6 bases and J shed 5 bases, with 10 bases lying between them. For the CDR3, the DNA is TGTGCCAGCAGGGTCCGGAAAACCGGGGAGCTGTTTTTT. This sequence encodes CASRVRKTGELFF.